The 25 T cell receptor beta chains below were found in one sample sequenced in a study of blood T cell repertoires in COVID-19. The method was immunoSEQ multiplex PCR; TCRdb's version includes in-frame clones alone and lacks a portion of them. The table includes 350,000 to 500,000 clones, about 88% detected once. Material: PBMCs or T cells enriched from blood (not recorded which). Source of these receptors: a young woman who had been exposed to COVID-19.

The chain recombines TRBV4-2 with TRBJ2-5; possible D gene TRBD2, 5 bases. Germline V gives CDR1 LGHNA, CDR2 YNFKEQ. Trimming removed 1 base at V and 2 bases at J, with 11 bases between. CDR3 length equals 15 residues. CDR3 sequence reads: CASSQGPRTQETQYF. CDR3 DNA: TGTGCCAGCAGCCAAGGGCCTAGGACTCAAGAGACCCAGTACTTC.

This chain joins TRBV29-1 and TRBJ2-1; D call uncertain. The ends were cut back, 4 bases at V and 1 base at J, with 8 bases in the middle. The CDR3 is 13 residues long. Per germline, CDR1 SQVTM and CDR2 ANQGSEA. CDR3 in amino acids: CSVGSLSYNEQFF. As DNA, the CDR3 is TGCAGCGTTGGAAGCCTATCCTACAATGAGCAGTTCTTC.

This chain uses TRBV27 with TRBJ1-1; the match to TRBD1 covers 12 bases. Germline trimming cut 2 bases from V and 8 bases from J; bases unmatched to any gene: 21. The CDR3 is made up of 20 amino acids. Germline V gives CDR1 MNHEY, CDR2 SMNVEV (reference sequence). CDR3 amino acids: CASSLTGQGAIRGGLKEAFF. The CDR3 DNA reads TGTGCCAGCAGTTTAACGGGACAGGGGGCGATTCGAGGTGGCTTAAAAGAAGCTTTCTTT.

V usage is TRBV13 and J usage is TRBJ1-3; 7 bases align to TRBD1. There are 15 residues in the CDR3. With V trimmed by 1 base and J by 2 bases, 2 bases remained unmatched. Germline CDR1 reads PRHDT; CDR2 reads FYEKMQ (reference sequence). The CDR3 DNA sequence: TGTGCCAGCAGCTTAGAACAGGGGCCTGGAAACACCATATATTTT. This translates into CASSLEQGPGNTIYF.

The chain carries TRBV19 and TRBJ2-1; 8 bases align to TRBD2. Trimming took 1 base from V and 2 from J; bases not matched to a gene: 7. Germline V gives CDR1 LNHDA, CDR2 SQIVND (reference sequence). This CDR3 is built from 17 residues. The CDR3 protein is CASSIAQRGITYNEQFF. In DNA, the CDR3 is TGTGCCAGTAGTATAGCCCAGCGGGGGATAACCTACAATGAGCAGTTCTTC. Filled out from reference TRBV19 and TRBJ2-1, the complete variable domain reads DGGITQSPKYLFRKEGQNVTLSCEQNLNHDAMYWYRQDPGQGLRLIYYSQIVNDFQKGDIAEGYSVSREKKESFPLTVTSAQKNPTAFYLCASSIAQRGITYNEQFFGPGTRLTVL.

CDR3 coding DNA: TGCGCCAGCAGCTCTTCAGGGAGGGGTAATGAAAAACTGTTTTTT. Encoded protein: CASSSSGRGNEKLFF. The rearrangement uses TRBV4-1 and TRBJ1-4; D might be TRBD1 (5 bases). The germline gives CDR1 MGHRA, CDR2 YSYEKL. The germline V and J ends were trimmed by 5 bases and 4 bases, with 14 bases remaining between them. The CDR3 runs 15 residues.

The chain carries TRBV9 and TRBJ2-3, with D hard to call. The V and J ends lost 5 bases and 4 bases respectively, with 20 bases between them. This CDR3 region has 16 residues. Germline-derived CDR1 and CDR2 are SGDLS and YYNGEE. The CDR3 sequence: CASSPSGSPVPDTQYF. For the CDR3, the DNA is TGTGCCAGCAGTCCCTCCGGGTCCCCTGTTCCAGATACGCAGTATTTT.

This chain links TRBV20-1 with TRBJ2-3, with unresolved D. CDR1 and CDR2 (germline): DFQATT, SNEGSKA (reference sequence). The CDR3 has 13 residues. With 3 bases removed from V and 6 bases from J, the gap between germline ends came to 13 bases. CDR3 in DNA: TGCAGTGCTAGTTTCAGTCCGCAGGATACGCAGTATTTT. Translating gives CSASFSPQDTQYF.

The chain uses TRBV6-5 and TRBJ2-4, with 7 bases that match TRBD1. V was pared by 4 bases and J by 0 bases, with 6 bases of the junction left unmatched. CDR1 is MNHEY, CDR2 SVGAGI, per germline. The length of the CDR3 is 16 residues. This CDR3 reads CASSSKTGKAKNIQYF. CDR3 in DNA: TGTGCCAGCAGTTCAAAGACAGGGAAAGCCAAAAACATTCAGTACTTC.

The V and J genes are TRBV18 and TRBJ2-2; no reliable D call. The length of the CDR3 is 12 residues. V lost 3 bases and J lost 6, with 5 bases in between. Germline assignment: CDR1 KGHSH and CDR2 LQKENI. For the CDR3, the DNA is TGTGCCAGCTCACCCCAGGCCGGGGAGCTGTTTTTT. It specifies CASSPQAGELFF.

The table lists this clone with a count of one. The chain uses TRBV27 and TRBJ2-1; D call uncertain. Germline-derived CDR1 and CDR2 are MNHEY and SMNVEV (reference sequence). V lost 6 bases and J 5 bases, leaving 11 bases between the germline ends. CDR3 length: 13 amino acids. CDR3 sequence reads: CASRILDDNEQFF. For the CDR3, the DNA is TGTGCCAGCAGGATTCTAGACGACAATGAGCAGTTCTTC.

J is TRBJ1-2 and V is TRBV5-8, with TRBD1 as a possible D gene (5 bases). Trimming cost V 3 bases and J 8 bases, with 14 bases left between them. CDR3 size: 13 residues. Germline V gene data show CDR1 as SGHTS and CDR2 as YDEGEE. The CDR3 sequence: CASSSIDSRGYTF. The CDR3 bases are TGTGCCAGCAGCTCCATCGACAGTAGAGGCTACACCTTC.

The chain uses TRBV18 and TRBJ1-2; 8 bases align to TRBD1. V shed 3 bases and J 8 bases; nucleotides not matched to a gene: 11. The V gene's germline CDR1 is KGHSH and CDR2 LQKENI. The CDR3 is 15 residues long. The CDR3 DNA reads TGTGCCAGCTCACCGGGGGGACAGGCTCCTGGCGGCTACACCTTC. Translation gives CASSPGGQAPGGYTF.

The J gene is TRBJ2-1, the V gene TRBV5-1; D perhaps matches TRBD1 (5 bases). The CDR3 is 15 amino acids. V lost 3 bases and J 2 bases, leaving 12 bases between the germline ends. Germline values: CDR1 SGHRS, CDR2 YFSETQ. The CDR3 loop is CASSWGSSTYNEQFF. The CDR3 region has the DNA TGCGCCAGCAGCTGGGGCTCCTCAACCTACAATGAGCAGTTCTTC. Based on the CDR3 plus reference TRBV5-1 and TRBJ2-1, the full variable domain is KAGVTQTPRYLIKTRGQQVTLSCSPISGHRSVSWYQQTPGQGLQFLFEYFSETQRNKGNFPGRFSGRQFSNSRSEMNVSTLELGDSALYLCASSWGSSTYNEQFFGPGTRLTVL.

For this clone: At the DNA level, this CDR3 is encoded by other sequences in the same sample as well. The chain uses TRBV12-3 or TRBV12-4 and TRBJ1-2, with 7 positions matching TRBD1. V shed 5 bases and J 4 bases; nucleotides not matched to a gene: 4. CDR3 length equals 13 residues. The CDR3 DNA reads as TGTGCCAGCAGTCAGACAGGGACCTATGGCTACACCTTC. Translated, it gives CASSQTGTYGYTF.

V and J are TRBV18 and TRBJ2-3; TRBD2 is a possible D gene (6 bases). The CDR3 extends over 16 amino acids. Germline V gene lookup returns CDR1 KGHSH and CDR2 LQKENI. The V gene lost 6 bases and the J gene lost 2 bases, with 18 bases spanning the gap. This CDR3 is CASSTNVGGFTDTQYF. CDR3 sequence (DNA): TGTGCCAGCTCGACCAATGTTGGGGGGTTCACAGATACGCAGTATTTT.

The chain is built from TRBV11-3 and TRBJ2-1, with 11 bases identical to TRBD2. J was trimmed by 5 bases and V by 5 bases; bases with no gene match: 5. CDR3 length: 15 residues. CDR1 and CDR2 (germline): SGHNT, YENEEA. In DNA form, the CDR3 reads TGTGCCAGCAGCCCTCGGACTAGCGGGCACAATGAGCAGTTCTTC. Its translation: CASSPRTSGHNEQFF.

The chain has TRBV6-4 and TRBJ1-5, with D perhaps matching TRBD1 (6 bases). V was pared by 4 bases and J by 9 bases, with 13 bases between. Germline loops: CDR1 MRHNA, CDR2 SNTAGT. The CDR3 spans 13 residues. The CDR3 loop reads CASSVDSGRPQHF. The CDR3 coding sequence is TGTGCCAGCAGTGTGGACAGTGGTAGGCCCCAGCATTTT.

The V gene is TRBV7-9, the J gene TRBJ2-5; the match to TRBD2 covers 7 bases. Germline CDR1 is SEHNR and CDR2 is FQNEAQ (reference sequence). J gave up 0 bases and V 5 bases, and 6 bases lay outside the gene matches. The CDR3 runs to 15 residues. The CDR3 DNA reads TGTGCCAGCAGCCAGACTAGCCAATACCAAGAGACCCAGTACTTC. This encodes CASSQTSQYQETQYF.

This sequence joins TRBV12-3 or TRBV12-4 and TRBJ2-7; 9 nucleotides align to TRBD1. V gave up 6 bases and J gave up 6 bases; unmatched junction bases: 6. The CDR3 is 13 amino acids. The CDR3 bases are TGTGCCAGCAGGAGGGACAGGGTAGGCGAGCAGTACTTC. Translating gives CASRRDRVGEQYF.

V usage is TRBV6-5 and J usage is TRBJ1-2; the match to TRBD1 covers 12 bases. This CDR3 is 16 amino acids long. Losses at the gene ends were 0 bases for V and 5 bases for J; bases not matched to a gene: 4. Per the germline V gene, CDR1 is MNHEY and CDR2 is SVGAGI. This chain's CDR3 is CASSYSGQGAGYGYTF. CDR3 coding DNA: TGTGCCAGCAGTTACTCGGGACAGGGGGCTGGATATGGCTACACCTTC.

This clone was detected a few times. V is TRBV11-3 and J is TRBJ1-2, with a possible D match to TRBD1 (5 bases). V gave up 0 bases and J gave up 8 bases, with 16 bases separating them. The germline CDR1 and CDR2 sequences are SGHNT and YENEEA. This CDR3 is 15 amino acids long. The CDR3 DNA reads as TGTGCCAGCAGCTTAGATGGATCAGGGTCAGGAGGCTACACCTTC. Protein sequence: CASSLDGSGSGGYTF.

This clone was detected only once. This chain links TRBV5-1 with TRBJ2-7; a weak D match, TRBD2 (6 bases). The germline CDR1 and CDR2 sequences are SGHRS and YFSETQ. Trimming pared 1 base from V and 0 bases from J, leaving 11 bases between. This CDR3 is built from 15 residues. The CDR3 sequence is CASSLLRGISYEQYF. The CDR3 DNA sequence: TGCGCCAGCAGCTTGTTACGGGGGATCTCCTACGAGCAGTACTTC.

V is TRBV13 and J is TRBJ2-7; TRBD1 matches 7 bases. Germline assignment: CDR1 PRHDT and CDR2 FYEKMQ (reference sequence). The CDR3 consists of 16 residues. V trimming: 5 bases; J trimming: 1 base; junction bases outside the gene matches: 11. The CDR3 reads CASSPAHRGQSYEQYF. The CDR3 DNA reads TGTGCCAGCAGCCCGGCTCACAGGGGACAATCCTACGAGCAGTACTTC.

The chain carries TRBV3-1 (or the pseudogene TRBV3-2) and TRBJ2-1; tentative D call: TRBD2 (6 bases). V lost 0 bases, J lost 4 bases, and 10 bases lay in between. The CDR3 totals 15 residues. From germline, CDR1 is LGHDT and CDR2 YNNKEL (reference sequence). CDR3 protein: CASSQDGGTYNEQFF. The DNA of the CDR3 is TGTGCCAGCAGCCAAGATGGGGGGACGTACAATGAGCAGTTCTTC.